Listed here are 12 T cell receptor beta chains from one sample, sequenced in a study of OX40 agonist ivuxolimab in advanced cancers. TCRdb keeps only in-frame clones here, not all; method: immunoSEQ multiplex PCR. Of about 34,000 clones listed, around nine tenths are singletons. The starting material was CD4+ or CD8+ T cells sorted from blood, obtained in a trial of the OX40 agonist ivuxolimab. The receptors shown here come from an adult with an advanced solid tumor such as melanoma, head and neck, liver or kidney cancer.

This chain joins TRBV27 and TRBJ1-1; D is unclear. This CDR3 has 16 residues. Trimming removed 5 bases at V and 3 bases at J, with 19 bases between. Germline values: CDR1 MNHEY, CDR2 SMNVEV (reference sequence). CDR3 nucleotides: TGTGCCAGCAGTAACACCCCCGGGCGGAAGGACACTGAAGCTTTCTTT. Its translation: CASSNTPGRKDTEAFF.

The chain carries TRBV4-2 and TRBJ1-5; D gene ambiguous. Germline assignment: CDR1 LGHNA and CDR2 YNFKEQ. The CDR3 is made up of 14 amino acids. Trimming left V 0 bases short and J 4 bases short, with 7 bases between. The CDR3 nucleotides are TGTGCCAGCAGCCAAGATGACGTTAATCAGCCCCAGCATTTT. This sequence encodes CASSQDDVNQPQHF.

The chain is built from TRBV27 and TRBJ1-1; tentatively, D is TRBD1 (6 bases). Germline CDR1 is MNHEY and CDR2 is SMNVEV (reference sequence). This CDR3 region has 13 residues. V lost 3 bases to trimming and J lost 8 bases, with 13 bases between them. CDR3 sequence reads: CASSFVGGSEAFF. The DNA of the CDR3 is TGTGCCAGCAGTTTTGTTGGGGGCTCGGAAGCTTTCTTT.

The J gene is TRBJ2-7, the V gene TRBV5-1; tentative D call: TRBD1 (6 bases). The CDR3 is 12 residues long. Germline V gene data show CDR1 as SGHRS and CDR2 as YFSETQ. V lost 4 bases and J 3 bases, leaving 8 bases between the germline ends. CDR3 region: CASSQQGYEQYF. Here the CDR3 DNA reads TGCGCCAGCAGCCAACAGGGCTACGAGCAGTACTTC.

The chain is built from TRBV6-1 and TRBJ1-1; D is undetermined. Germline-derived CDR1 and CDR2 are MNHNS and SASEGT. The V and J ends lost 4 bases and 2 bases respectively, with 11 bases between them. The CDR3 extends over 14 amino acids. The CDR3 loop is CASSGRTGNTEAFF. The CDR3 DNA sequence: TGTGCCAGCAGTGGTCGGACGGGAAACACTGAAGCTTTCTTT.

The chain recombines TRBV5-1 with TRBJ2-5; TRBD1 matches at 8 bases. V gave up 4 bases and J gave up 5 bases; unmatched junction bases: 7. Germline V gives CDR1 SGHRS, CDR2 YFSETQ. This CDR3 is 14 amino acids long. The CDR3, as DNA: TGCGCCAGCAGCACCGGACAGGGTTTGGAGACCCAGTACTTC. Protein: CASSTGQGLETQYF.

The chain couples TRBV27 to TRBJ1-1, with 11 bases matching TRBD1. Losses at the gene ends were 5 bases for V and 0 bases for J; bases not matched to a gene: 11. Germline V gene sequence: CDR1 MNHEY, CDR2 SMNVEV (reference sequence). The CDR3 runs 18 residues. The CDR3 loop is CASSPLNGQGAVNTEAFF. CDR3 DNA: TGTGCCAGCAGTCCACTGAACGGACAGGGGGCTGTGAACACTGAAGCTTTCTTT.

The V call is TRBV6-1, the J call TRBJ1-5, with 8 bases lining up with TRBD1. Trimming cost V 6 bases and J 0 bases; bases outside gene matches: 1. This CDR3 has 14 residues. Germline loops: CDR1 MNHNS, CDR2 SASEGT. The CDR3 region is CASRDRVSNQPQHF. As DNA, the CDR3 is TGTGCCAGCAGGGACAGGGTTAGCAATCAGCCCCAGCATTTT.

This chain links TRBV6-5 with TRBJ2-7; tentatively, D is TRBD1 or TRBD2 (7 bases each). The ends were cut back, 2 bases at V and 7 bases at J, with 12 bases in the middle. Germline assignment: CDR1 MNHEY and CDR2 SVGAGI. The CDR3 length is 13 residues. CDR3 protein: CASSYQGGWEQYF. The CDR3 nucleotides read TGTGCCAGCAGTTACCAGGGGGGGTGGGAGCAGTACTTC.

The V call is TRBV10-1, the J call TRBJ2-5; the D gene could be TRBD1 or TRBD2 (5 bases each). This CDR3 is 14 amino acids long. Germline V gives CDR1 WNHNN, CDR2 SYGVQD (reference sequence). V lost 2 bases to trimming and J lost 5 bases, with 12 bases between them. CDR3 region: CASSEGGVRETQYF. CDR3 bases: TGCGCCAGCAGTGAGGGGGGAGTGCGGGAGACCCAGTACTTC.

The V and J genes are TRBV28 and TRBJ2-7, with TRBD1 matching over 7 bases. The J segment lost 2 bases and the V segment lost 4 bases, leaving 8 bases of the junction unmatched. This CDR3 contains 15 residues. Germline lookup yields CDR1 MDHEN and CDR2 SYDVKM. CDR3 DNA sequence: TGTGCCAGCAGTTCTCCCGGGACAGCGCCCTACGAGCAGTACTTC. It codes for CASSSPGTAPYEQYF.

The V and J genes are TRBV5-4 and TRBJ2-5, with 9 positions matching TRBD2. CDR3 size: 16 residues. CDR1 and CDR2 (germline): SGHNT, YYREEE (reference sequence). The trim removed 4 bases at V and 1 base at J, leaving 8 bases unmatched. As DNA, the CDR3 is TGTGCCAGCAGCCCCGGGACTAGCAGGAGCCAAGAGACCCAGTACTTC. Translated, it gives CASSPGTSRSQETQYF.